These 6 T cell receptor beta chains originate from one sample sequenced in a study of cytomegalovirus exposure and HLA in healthy donors. The primer mix had 60 Vbeta and 13 Jbeta primers. Sequencing was performed with immunoSEQ multiplex PCR; in TCRdb, only in-frame clones are kept and a portion is missing. The repertoire holds about 130,000 clones, with 70% to 80% as singletons. The sample taken for sequencing was PBMCs. The origin of the receptors is a man aged 45-65 years in good health and CMV-seronegative.

J is TRBJ2-1 and V is TRBV6-1; 11 bases align to TRBD2. V lost 4 bases and J lost 8; bases outside the gene matches: 7. This CDR3 is 15 amino acids long. In germline, CDR1 is MNHNS, CDR2 SASEGT. The CDR3 loop is CASSGSRTSGYEQFF. The CDR3 bases are TGTGCCAGCAGTGGATCCCGGACTAGCGGGTATGAGCAGTTCTTC.

The J gene is TRBJ1-1, the V gene TRBV11-1; 7 bases are a match to TRBD1. In germline, CDR1 is SGHAT, CDR2 FQDESV (reference sequence). Unmatched junction bases numbered 7, after V lost 5 bases and J lost 1 base. The CDR3 loop spans 15 amino acids. The CDR3 nucleotides read TGTGCCAGCAGCACGGCAGGGGGAGGGAACACTGAAGCTTTCTTT. It specifies CASSTAGGGNTEAFF.

This clone has a handful of counts. The CDR3 reads CASRASGLYEQYF. The CDR3 DNA reads as TGTGCCAGCAGGGCCTCGGGACTCTACGAGCAGTACTTC. The chain combines TRBV6-5 with TRBJ2-7; TRBD2 might be the D (6 bases). V was pared by 6 bases and J by 3 bases, with 12 bases between. CDR1 and CDR2 (germline): MNHEY, SVGAGI. There are 13 residues in the CDR3.

V gene TRBV5-1 combines with J gene TRBJ1-2; no clear D gene. Trimming stripped 4 bases from V and 4 bases from J, with 17 bases between. This CDR3 spans 15 amino acids. Germline lookup yields CDR1 SGHRS and CDR2 YFSETQ. The CDR3 is CASSLTQAGPYGYTF. The CDR3 DNA reads as TGCGCCAGCAGCCTTACGCAGGCAGGCCCCTATGGCTACACCTTC.

The rearrangement joins TRBV2 to TRBJ2-5; 8 nucleotides match TRBD2. Germline V gene lookup returns CDR1 SNHLY and CDR2 FYNNEI. This CDR3 has 15 amino acids. V lost 1 base, J lost 5 bases, and 6 bases stayed unmatched. CDR3 amino acids: CASSEEGLGTETQYF. Written as DNA, the CDR3 is TGTGCCAGCAGTGAAGAGGGACTAGGGACGGAGACCCAGTACTTC.

The J gene is TRBJ2-7, the V gene TRBV28; TRBD2 is a possible D gene (6 bases). Trimming shortened V by 4 bases and J by 2 bases, and 18 bases separated the two germline ends. CDR1 is MDHEN, CDR2 SYDVKM, per germline. The CDR3 loop spans 16 amino acids. The DNA for the CDR3 is TGTGCCAGCAGTTCCTTCCGGGGACTCCGACCCTACGAGCAGTACGTC. Translating it yields CASSSFRGLRPYEQYV.